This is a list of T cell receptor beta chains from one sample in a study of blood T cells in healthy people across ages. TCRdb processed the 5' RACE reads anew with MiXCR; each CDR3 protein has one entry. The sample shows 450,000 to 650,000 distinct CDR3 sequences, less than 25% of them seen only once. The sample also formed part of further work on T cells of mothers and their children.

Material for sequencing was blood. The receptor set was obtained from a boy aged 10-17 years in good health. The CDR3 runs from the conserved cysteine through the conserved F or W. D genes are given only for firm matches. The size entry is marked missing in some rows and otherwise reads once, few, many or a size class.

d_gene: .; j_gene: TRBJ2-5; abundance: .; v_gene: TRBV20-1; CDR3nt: TGCAGTGCCGACGTCATGGTAGCGGAAGAGACCCAGTACTTC; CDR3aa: CSADVMVAEETQYF
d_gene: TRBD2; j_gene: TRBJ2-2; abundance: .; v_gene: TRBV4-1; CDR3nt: TGCGCCAGCAGCCAAGCGTCAGCGGGAGTTTTGAGGGGGGAGCTGTTTTTT; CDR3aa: CASSQASAGVLRGELFF
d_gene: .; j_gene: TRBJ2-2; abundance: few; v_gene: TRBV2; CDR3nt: TGTGCCAGCAGTGAACATTTGTGGACAGTAAACACCGGGGAGCTGTTTTTT; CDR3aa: CASSEHLWTVNTGELFF
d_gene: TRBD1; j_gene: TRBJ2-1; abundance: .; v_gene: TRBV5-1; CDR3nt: TGCGCCAGCAGCTTGGACGGACAGGGCTACAATGAGCAGTTCTTC; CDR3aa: CASSLDGQGYNEQFF
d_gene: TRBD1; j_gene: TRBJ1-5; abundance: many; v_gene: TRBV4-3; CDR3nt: TGCGCCAGCAGCCAAGAAAGACAGGGGAATCAGCCCCAGCATTTT; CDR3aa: CASSQERQGNQPQHF
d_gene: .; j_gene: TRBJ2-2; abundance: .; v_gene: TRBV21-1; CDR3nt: TGTGCCAGCAGCAAACCTGAGGGAAATGCCGGGGAGCTGTTTTTT; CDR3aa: CASSKPEGNAGELFF
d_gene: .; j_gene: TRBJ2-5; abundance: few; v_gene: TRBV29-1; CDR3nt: TGCAGCGTTGATTCCGGCGTCGGAACCGTAGTGACATGGGCCCAGTACTTC; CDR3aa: CSVDSGVGTVVTWAQYF
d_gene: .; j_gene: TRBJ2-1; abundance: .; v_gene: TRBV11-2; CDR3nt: TGTGCCAGCAGCTTCGACAATGAGCAGTTCTTC; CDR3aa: CASSFDNEQFF
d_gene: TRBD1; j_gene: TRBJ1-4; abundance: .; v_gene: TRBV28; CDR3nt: TGTGCCAGCAACAGATCCGGGACAGGGGCTGAAAAACTGTTTTTT; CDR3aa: CASNRSGTGAEKLFF
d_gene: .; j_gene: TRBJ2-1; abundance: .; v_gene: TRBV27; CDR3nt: TGTGCCAGCAGTTTAGTTCGGGCCTACAATGAGCAGTTCTTC; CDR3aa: CASSLVRAYNEQFF
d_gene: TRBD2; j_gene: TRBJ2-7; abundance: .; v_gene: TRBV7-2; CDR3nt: TGTGCCAGCAACCCCTCGGGACTAGCGACCTACGAGCAGTACTTC; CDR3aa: CASNPSGLATYEQYF
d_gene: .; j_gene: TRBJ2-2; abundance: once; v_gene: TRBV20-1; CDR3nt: TGCAGTGCTAGAACGGGAATGGGGGCCACCGGGGAGCTGTTTTTT; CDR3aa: CSARTGMGATGELFF
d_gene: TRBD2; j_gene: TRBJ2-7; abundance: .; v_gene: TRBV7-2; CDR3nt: TGTGCCAGCAGCCATGCGGGAGGGCCATCCGAGCAGTACTTC; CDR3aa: CASSHAGGPSEQYF
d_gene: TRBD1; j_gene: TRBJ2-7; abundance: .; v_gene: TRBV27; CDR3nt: TGTGCCAGCAGTTTATCTGGGGGACAGGGGGGTATCAACGAGCAGTACTTC; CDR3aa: CASSLSGGQGGINEQYF
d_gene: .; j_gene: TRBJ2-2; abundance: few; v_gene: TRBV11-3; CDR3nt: TGTGCCAGCAGCTTACTTAGGAGCGGGGAGCTGTTTTTT; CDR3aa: CASSLLRSGELFF
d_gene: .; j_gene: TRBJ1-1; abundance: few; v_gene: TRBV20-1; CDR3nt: TGCAGTGCTAAACAGCGGGGGACAAGGAACACTGAAGCTTTCTTT; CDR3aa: CSAKQRGTRNTEAFF
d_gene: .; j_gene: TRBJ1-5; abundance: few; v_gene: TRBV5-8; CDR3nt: TGTGCCAGCAGCTCCCTCCGGGGGAGTCAGCCCCAGCATTTT; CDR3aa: CASSSLRGSQPQHF
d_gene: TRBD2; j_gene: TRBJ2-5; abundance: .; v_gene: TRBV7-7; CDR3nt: TGTGCTAGCAGCACTGGACTAGCGGGCGCGGAGACCCAGTACTTC; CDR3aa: CASSTGLAGAETQYF
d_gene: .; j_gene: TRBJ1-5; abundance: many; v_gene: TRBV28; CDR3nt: TGTGCCAGCAGTTTTGGGAATCAGCCCCAGCATTTT; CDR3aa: CASSFGNQPQHF
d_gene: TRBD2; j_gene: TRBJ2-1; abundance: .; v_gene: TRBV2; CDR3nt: TGTGCCAGCAGTGGCGAGCGGGGCCATGAGCAGTTCTTC; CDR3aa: CASSGERGHEQFF
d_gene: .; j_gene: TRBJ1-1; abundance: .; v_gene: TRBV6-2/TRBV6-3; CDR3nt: TGTGCCAGCAGTCCGTTCGGGCGGACGAACACTGAAGCTTTCTTT; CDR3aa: CASSPFGRTNTEAFF
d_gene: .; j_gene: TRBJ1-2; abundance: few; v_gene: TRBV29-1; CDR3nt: TGCAGCGTTGAAGGACTATATGGCTACACCTTC; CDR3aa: CSVEGLYGYTF
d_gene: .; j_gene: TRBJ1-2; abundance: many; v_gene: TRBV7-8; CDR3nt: TGTGCCAGCAGCTTAAGGGGGAATATCGATGGCTACACCTTC; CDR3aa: CASSLRGNIDGYTF
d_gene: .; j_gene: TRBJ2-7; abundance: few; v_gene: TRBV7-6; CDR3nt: TGTGCCAGCAGCTTAGGGGGGGACCTGAGCTCCTACGAGCAGTACTTC; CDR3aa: CASSLGGDLSSYEQYF
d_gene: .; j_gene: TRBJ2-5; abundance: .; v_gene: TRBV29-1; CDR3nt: TGCAGCGGTGGGACCGAAGAGACCCAGTACTTC; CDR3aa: CSGGTEETQYF
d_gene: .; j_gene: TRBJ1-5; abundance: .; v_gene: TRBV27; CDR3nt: TGTGCCAGCAGTTTCGAGACGGGCTACGGGCCCCAGCATTTT; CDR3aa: CASSFETGYGPQHF
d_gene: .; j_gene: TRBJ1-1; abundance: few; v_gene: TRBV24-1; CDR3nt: TGTGCCACCAGCCTGGGGGGGGGAGGGGACACTGAAGCTTTCTTT; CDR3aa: CATSLGGGGDTEAFF
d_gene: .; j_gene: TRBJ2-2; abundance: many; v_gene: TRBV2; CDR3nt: TGTGCCAGCAGTCCCCACACCGGGGAGCTGTTTTTT; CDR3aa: CASSPHTGELFF
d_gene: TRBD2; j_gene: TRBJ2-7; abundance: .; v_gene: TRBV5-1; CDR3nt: TGCGCCAGTGCTAGCGGCACGACTAGCGGGAGGGGTGGCGAGCAGTACTTC; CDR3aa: CASASGTTSGRGGEQYF
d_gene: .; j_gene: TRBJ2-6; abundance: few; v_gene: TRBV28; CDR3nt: TGTGCCAGCACGTCCCCCAACTCTGGGGCCAACGTCCTGACTTTC; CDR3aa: CASTSPNSGANVLTF
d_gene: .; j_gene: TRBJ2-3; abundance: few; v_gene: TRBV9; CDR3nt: TGTGCCAGCAGCGTACTAGACGACCCGACCGCAGATACGCAGTATTTT; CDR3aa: CASSVLDDPTADTQYF